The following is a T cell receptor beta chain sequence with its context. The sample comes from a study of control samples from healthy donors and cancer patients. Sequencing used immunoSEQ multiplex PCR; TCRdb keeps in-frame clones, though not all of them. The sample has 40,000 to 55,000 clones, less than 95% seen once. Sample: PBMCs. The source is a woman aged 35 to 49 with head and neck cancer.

The DNA for the CDR3 is TGCGCCAGCAGCCAAGGGGGACACGCCAGCTCTGGAAACACCATATATTTT. This encodes CASSQGGHASSGNTIYF. V is TRBV4-1 and J is TRBJ1-3; a weak D match, TRBD1 (6 bases). CDR1 and CDR2 (germline): MGHRA, YSYEKL. Trimming left V 1 base short and J 0 bases short, with 13 bases between. The CDR3 is 17 amino acids.